This TCR beta chain was sequenced during a study of response to subunit inactivated influenza vaccine. Study results and caveats: Authors suggested each seasonal flu vaccination may recruit only limited numbers of new T cells.

Via MiXCR, TCRdb re-called the RT-PCR reads, giving one row per CDR3 protein. The sample lists hundreds of thousands of distinct CDR3 sequences, roughly 27% occurring once. From germline, CDR1 is MDHEN and CDR2 SYDVKM. The CDR3 totals 12 residues. The V end was cut by 6 bases, the J end by 4 bases, with 10 bases between. This clonotype was recorded a few times. Its antigen is undetermined. This material consisted of CD4+ T cells sorted from PBMCs, taken more than 4 days after vaccination. This receptor was taken from a man aged 45 to 65 who received an inactivated influenza vaccine. The chain couples TRBV28 to TRBJ2-7; D may match TRBD1 or TRBD2 (6 bases each). CDR3 sequence reads: CASSEGGYEQYF. The CDR3 DNA follows: TGTGCCAGCAGCGAAGGGGGGTACGAGCAGTACTTC.